This T cell receptor beta chain was retrieved from a study of shared clonotypes between healthy human individuals. A remark on this clone: Its antigen is not known.

Findings and caveats of the study: Sharing across four donors was seen in roughly 5% of naive CD4 clonotypes.

With 5 bases clipped from V and 3 bases from J, the junction kept 10 bases outside the gene matches. Per the germline V gene, CDR1 is SGDLS and CDR2 is YYNGEE. The CDR3 is 15 amino acids. Sorted subsets were amplified in replicate PCRs using around 0.2 ug DNA, 25,000 to 30,000 T cell genomes. Assay: immunoSEQ multiplex PCR; the TCRdb copy retains only in-frame clones and omits some. The repertoire holds millions of clones, with 90% to 95% as singletons. None of the donors, who were healthy HIV-negative adults, had recently had acute infections or vaccinations. CD4+ cells were split into CD45RA+ naive and CD45RA-negative memory subsets.

This TCR came from a man between 18 and 29 years old in good health. The V and J genes are TRBV9 and TRBJ2-7, with 8 nucleotides matching TRBD2. Sequenced material: naive CD4+ T cells sorted from blood. Subset noted: CD45RA+ positively selected. DNA for the CDR3: TGTGCCAGCAGTCCTTCGACGACTAGCGTCTACGAGCAGTACTTC. It specifies CASSPSTTSVYEQYF.